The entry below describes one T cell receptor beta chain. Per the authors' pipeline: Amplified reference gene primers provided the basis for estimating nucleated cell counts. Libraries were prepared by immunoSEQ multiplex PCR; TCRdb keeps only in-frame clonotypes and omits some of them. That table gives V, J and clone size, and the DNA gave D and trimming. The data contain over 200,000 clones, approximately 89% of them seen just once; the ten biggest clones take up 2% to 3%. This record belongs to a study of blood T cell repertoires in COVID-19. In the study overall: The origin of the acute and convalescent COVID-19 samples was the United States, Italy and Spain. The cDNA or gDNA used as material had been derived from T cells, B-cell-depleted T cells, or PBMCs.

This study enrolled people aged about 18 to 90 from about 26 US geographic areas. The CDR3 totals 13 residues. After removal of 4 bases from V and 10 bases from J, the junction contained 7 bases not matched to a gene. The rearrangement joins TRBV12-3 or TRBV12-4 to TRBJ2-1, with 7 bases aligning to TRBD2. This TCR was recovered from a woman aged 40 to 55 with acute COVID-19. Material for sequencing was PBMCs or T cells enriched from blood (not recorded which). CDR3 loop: CASSWGLREEQFF. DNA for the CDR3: TGTGCCAGCAGTTGGGGTCTGCGGGAGGAGCAGTTCTTC.